This record looks at one TCR beta chain sequence and its context. RNA in amounts of roughly 0.5 to 1 ug was reverse transcribed with random hexamers. TCRdb itself ran the immunoSEQ multiplex PCR reads through MiXCR, one entry per CDR3 protein. The sample lists around 280,000 distinct CDR3 sequences; roughly 85% were seen once. The data originate from a study of CD8 T cells in Susac syndrome. There are 13 residues in the CDR3. The ends were cut back, 3 bases at V and 7 bases at J, with 11 bases in the middle. CDR1 SGHAT and CDR2 FQNNGV come from the germline V gene. This sequence was found in a human donor with multiple sclerosis. The rearrangement links TRBV11-2 to TRBJ2-3; D gene ambiguous. Sequencing was carried out using CD8+ T cells from PBMCs. The CDR3: CASSLMRENTQYF. The CDR3 DNA is TGTGCCAGCAGCTTGATGCGTGAGAATACGCAGTATTTT.